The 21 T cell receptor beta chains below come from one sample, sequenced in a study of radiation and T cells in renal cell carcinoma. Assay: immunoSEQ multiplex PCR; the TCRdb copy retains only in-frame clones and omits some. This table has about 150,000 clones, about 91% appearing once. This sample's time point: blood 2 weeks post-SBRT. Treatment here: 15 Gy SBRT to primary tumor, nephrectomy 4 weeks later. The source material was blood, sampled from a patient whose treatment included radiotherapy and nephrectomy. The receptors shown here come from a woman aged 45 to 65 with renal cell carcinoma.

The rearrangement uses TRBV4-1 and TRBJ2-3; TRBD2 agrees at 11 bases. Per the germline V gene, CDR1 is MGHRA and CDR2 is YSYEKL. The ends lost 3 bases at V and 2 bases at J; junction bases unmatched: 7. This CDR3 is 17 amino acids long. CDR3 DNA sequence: TGCGCCAGCAGCCAGAGGGGGACTAGCGGTTACACAGATACGCAGTATTTT. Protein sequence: CASSQRGTSGYTDTQYF.

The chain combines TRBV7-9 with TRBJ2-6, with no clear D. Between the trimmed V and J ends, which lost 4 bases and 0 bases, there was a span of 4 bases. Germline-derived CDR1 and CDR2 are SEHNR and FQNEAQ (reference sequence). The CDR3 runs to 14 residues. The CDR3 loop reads CASSWLSGANVLTF. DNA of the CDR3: TGTGCCAGCAGCTGGCTCTCTGGGGCCAACGTCCTGACTTTC.

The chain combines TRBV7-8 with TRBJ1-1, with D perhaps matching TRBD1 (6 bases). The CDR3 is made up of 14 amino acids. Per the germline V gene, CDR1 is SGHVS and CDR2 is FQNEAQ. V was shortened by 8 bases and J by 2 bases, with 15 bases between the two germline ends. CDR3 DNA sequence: TGTGCCAGCCTAGGGGGAAGGACAAACACTGAAGCTTTCTTT. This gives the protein CASLGGRTNTEAFF.

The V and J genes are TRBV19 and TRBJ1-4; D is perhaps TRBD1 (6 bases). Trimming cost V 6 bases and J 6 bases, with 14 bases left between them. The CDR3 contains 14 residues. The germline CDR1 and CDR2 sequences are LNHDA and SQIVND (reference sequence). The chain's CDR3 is CASRADRTDEKLFF. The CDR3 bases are TGTGCCAGTAGGGCCGACAGGACCGATGAAAAACTGTTTTTT. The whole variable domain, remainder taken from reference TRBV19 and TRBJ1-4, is DGGITQSPKYLFRKEGQNVTLSCEQNLNHDAMYWYRQDPGQGLRLIYYSQIVNDFQKGDIAEGYSVSREKKESFPLTVTSAQKNPTAFYLCASRADRTDEKLFFGSGTQLSVL.

DNA for the CDR3: TGTGCCAGCAGTTCGGGACTAGCTCTAAACATTCAGTACTTC. This gives the protein CASSSGLALNIQYF. The V gene is TRBV27, the J gene TRBJ2-4, with TRBD2 matching over 9 bases. Germline V gene lookup returns CDR1 MNHEY and CDR2 SMNVEV (reference sequence). The CDR3 is 14 amino acids. V was pared by 4 bases and J by 6 bases, with 4 bases of the junction left unmatched.

The DNA for the CDR3 is TGTGCCACCGCGGGGGTAAGGTATGGCACTGAAGCTTTCTTT. Amino acids: CATAGVRYGTEAFF. The chain has TRBV13 and TRBJ1-1; tentative D call: TRBD1 (5 bases). Germline CDR1 PRHDT, CDR2 FYEKMQ (reference sequence). CDR3 size: 14 residues. Trimming removed 10 bases from V and 4 bases from J, with 19 bases in between.

In DNA, the CDR3 is TGTGCCAGCAGCTTGGCTGAATTAGCGGGGATGGAGACCCAGTACTTC. Translating it yields CASSLAELAGMETQYF. This chain joins TRBV5-6 and TRBJ2-5, with 8 positions matching TRBD2. Per the germline V gene, CDR1 is SGHDT and CDR2 is YYEEEE. The CDR3 is 16 residues long. Germline trimming cut 0 bases from V and 5 bases from J; bases unmatched to any gene: 9.

The CDR3 DNA follows: TGTGCCAGCGGGGACAGGAGGAACACTGAAGCTTTCTTT. Residues: CASGDRRNTEAFF. The V and J genes are TRBV6-1 and TRBJ1-1, with 8 positions matching TRBD1. The CDR3 has 13 amino acids. The germline V gene encodes CDR1 MNHNS and CDR2 SASEGT. V gave up 8 bases and J gave up 1 base; unmatched junction bases: 3.

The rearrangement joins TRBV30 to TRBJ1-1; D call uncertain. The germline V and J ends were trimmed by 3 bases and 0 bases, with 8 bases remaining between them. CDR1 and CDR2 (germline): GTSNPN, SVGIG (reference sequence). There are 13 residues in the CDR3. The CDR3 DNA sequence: TGTGCCTGGAGGCCCACTGTGAACACTGAAGCTTTCTTT. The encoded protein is CAWRPTVNTEAFF. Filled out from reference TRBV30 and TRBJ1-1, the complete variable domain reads SQTIHQWPATLVQPVGSPLSLECTVEGTSNPNLYWYRQAAGRGLQLLFYSVGIGQISSEVPQNLSASRPQDRQFILSSKKLLLSDSGFYLCAWRPTVNTEAFFGQGTRLTVV.

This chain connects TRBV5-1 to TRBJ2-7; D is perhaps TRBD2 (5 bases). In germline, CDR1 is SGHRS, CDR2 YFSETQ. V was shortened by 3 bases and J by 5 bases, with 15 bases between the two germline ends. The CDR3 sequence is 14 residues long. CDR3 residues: CASSWTDQAHEQYF. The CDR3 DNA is TGCGCCAGCAGCTGGACTGATCAAGCCCACGAGCAGTACTTC.

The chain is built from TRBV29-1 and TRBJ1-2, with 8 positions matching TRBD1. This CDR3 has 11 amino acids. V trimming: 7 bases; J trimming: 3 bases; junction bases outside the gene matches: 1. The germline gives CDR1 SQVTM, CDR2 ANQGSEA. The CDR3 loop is CSAGQDYGYTF. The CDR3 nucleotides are TGCAGCGCGGGACAGGACTATGGCTACACCTTC.

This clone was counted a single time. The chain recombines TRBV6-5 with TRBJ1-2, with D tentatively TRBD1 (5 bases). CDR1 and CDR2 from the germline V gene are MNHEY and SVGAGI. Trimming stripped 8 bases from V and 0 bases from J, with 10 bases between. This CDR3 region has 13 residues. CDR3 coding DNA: TGTGCCAGCTGGGACGGTCCTAACTATGGCTACACCTTC. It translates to CASWDGPNYGYTF.

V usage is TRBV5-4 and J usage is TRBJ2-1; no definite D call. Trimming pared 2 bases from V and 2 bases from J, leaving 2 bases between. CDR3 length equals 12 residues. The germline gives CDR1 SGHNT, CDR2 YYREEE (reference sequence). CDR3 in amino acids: CASSFTYNEQFF. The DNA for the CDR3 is TGTGCCAGCAGCTTTACCTACAATGAGCAGTTCTTC.

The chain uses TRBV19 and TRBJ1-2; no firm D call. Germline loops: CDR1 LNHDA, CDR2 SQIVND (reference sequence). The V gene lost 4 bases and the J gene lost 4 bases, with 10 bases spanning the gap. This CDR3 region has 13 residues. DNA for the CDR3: TGTGCCAGTAGTAGAGCATTAAGCTATGGCTACACCTTC. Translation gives CASSRALSYGYTF.

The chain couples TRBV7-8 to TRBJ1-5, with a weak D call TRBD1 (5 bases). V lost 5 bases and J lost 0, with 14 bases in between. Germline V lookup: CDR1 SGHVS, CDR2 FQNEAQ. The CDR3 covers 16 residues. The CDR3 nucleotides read TGTGCCAGCAGCCAGGGCGAAGCAAATAGCAATCAGCCCCAGCATTTT. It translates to CASSQGEANSNQPQHF.

The DNA of the CDR3 is TGTGCCAGCAGTGGATGGGGACAGGACACTGAAGCTTTCTTT. Its protein is CASSGWGQDTEAFF. The genes are TRBV2 and TRBJ1-1; 8 positions match TRBD1. The CDR3 is 14 residues long. The ends lost 4 bases at V and 3 bases at J; junction bases unmatched: 4. The germline V gene has CDR1 SNHLY and CDR2 FYNNEI. The full variable domain, in which reference TRBV2 and TRBJ1-1 provide the parts outside the CDR3, is EPEVTQTPSHQVTQMGQEVILRCVPISNHLYFYWYRQILGQKVEFLVSFYNNEISEKSEIFDDQFSVERPDGSNFTLKIRSTKLEDSAMYFCASSGWGQDTEAFFGQGTRLTVV.

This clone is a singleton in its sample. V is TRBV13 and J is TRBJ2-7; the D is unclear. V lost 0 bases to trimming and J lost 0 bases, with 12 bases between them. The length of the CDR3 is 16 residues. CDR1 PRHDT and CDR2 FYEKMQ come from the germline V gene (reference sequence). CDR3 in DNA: TGTGCCAGCAGCTTAGGCGGCCTCCTTGGCTCCTACGAGCAGTACTTC. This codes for CASSLGGLLGSYEQYF. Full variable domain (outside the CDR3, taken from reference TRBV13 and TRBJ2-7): AAGVIQSPRHLIKEKRETATLKCYPIPRHDTVYWYQQGPGQDPQFLISFYEKMQSDKGSIPDRFSAQQFSDYHSELNMSSLELGDSALYFCASSLGGLLGSYEQYFGPGTRLTVT.

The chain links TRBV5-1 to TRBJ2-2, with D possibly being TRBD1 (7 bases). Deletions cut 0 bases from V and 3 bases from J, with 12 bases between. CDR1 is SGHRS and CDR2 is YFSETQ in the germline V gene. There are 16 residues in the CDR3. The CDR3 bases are TGCGCCAGCAGCTTGGTGGAGGGACAGCACACCGGGGAGCTGTTTTTT. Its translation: CASSLVEGQHTGELFF. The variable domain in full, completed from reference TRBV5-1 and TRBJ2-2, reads KAGVTQTPRYLIKTRGQQVTLSCSPISGHRSVSWYQQTPGQGLQFLFEYFSETQRNKGNFPGRFSGRQFSNSRSEMNVSTLELGDSALYLCASSLVEGQHTGELFFGEGSRLTVL.

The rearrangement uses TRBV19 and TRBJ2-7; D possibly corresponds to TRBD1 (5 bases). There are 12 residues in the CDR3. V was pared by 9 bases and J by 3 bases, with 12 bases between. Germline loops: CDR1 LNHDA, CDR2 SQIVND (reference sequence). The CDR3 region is CASRQGDYEQYF. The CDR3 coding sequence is TGTGCCAGCCGGCAGGGCGACTACGAGCAGTACTTC.

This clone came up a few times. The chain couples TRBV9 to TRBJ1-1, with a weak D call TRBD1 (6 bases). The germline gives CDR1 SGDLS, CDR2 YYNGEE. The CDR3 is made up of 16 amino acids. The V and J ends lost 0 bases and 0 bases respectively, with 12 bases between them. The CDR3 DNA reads TGTGCCAGCAGCGTAGGGCCTGAGGGGGTGAACACTGAAGCTTTCTTT. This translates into CASSVGPEGVNTEAFF. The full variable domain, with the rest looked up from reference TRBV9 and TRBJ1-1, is DSGVTQTPKHLITATGQRVTLRCSPRSGDLSVYWYQQSLDQGLQFLIQYYNGEERAKGNILERFSAQQFPDLHSELNLSSLELGDSALYFCASSVGPEGVNTEAFFGQGTRLTVV.

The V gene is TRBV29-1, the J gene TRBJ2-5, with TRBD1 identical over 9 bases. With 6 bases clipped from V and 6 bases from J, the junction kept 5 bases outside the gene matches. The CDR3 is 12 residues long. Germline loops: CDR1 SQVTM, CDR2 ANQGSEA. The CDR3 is CSVGQGLKTQYF. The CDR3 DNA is TGCAGCGTGGGACAGGGCTTAAAGACCCAGTACTTC.